This T cell receptor (beta chain) was documented in a study of CD8 T cells in ankylosing spondylitis. Study-level points and caveats: From matched ankylosing spondylitis synovial fluid, disease-linked clones were reportedly recovered at significantly enriched levels.

The CDR3 loop spans 13 amino acids. Trimming removed 2 bases from V and 2 bases from J, with 6 bases in between. TCRdb processed the 5' RACE reads anew with MiXCR; each CDR3 protein has one entry. The table shows around 320,000 distinct CDR3 sequences, with less than 25% occurring only once. This clonotype was recorded a few times. Its antigen remains unknown. Sequencing was performed on blood, either unsorted or a sorted T cell fraction (not recorded which). J is TRBJ2-5 and V is TRBV12-3 or TRBV12-4; no firm D call. The sequence came from a female donor with ankylosing spondylitis or in good health (not recorded which). The CDR3 is CASSLRIQETQYF. DNA for the CDR3: TGTGCCAGCAGTTTAAGGATTCAAGAGACCCAGTACTTC.